This T cell receptor beta chain was captured in a study of vaccination and CD4 T cells after COVID-19. Looking at the study overall: Every participant was given two doses of BNT162b2 or mRNA-1273 vaccine. Notes on the study in general: Spike mono-reactivity applied to 304 of 307 vaccine-specific clones detected in convalescent patients.

With V trimmed by 6 bases and J by 1 base, 3 bases remained unmatched. In germline, CDR1 is SGHTA, CDR2 FQGNSA. The CDR3 is made up of 15 amino acids. Treatment reported: roughly 10-day PBMC culture with coronavirus spike peptide pools or control peptides (ViraFEST assay). The table lists this clonotype with a few counts. The antigen is undetermined. Oncomine TCR Beta short-read sequencing was applied to DNA from cultured CD4+ T cells. Once CD4+ T cells had been cultured, genomic DNA was extracted from them. TCRdb re-derived calls from the PCR reads in MiXCR, one entry per CDR3 protein. This sample has approximately 2,000 distinct CDR3 sequences, with under 55% found just once.

The chain carries TRBV7-2 and TRBJ2-2, with 9 bases matching TRBD2. The receptor comes from a human donor who had recovered from COVID-19. The source was CD4+ T cells from blood, cultured in vitro, collected after SARS-CoV-2 vaccination. CDR3 bases: TGTGCCAGCAGTATTAGCGGGGGGAACACCGGGGAGCTGTTTTTT. Translation: CASSISGGNTGELFF.